Detailed here is one TCR beta chain. The PCR was carried out with 60 Vbeta primers and 13 Jbeta primers. Sequencing was performed with immunoSEQ multiplex PCR; in TCRdb, only in-frame clones are kept and a portion is missing. Of over 200,000 clones detected, more than 60% appear once; the ten largest clones hold less than 3%. The junction had 6 bases not matched to a gene; V was cut back by 3 bases and J by 2 bases. This CDR3 is 15 amino acids long. From germline, CDR1 is GTSNPN and CDR2 SVGIG (reference sequence). This specimen comes from a study of cytomegalovirus exposure and HLA in healthy donors.

The chain couples TRBV30 to TRBJ1-2, with TRBD1 matching 10 bases. The sequencing input was PBMCs. The TCR comes from an older woman in good health and CMV-seropositive. In DNA, the CDR3 is TGTGCCTGGAGCTCCCCGGGACAGGGGAACTATGGCTACACCTTC. This translates into CAWSSPGQGNYGYTF. The full variable domain, in which reference TRBV30 and TRBJ1-2 provide the parts outside the CDR3, is SQTIHQWPATLVQPVGSPLSLECTVEGTSNPNLYWYRQAAGRGLQLLFYSVGIGQISSEVPQNLSASRPQDRQFILSSKKLLLSDSGFYLCAWSSPGQGNYGYTFGSGTRLTVV.